One and the same sample provided the 5 T cell receptor beta chains below, sequenced in a study of T cells in Graves' hyperthyroidism and ophthalmopathy. Amplification yielded TCR beta CDR3 regions, with RNA transcripts as the source. First-round RT-PCR with HTBI primers amplified the TCR CDR3 region. MiXCR, applied by TCRdb to the multiplex PCR reads, yields one record per CDR3 protein. The table records around 690,000 distinct CDR3 sequences, roughly 17% of them present only once. The sequenced sample consisted of blood. These receptors all stem from a middle-aged man with Graves' hyperthyroidism.

The chain recombines TRBV12-3 or TRBV12-4 with TRBJ2-1; a possible D gene is TRBD2 (6 bases). V was shortened by 11 bases and J by 7 bases, with 15 bases between the two germline ends. The CDR3 is 12 residues long. Here the CDR3 DNA reads TGTGCCGCGGGACTGGCTTATAATGAGCAGTTCTTC. Protein: CAAGLAYNEQFF.

At least ten counts were recorded for this clonotype. The genes are TRBV11-2 and TRBJ2-5; D is uncertain. Trimming left V 5 bases short and J 2 bases short, with 12 bases between. This CDR3 has 14 amino acids. Germline values: CDR1 SGHAT, CDR2 FQNNGV. The CDR3 is CASSPRGPQETQYF. CDR3 in DNA: TGTGCCAGCAGCCCCCGCGGTCCTCAAGAGACCCAGTACTTC. Full variable domain (missing parts from reference TRBV11-2 and TRBJ2-5): EAGVAQSPRYKIIEKRQSVAFWCNPISGHATLYWYQQILGQGPKLLIQFQNNGVVDDSQLPKDRFSAERLKGVDSTLKIQPAKLEDSAVYLCASSPRGPQETQYFGPGTRLLVL.

Ten or more counts support this clonotype. This sequence joins TRBV5-8 and TRBJ2-5; D might be TRBD1 or TRBD2, each matching 5 bases. The CDR3 is 16 amino acids. The germline V gene has CDR1 SGHTS and CDR2 YDEGEE. Deletions cut 2 bases from V and 0 bases from J, with 14 bases between. DNA for the CDR3: TGTGCCAGCAGCTTTAACCGGGACCGGTACCAAGAGACCCAGTACTTC. Its translation: CASSFNRDRYQETQYF.

The V gene is TRBV6-2 or TRBV6-3, the J gene TRBJ2-7, with 7 bases aligning to TRBD1. J gave up 5 bases and V 6 bases, and 22 bases lay outside the gene matches. Germline CDR1 is MNHEY and CDR2 is SVGEGT. The CDR3 has 18 amino acids. The CDR3 bases are TGTGCCAGCAGATTCCGGGACAGTTATGAGGCGAGCCCGGACGAGCAGTACTTC. Translation: CASRFRDSYEASPDEQYF.

The rearrangement links TRBV15 to TRBJ2-3, with TRBD2 matching 9 bases. The J segment lost 4 bases and the V segment lost 1 base, leaving 3 bases of the junction unmatched. The CDR3 length is 15 residues. Germline V gives CDR1 LNHNV, CDR2 YYDKDF (reference sequence). The DNA of the CDR3 is TGTGCCACCAGCAGAGTAGCGGGAGAGGCAGATACGCAGTATTTT. It is translated as CATSRVAGEADTQYF. The entire variable domain, with the rest obtained from reference TRBV15 and TRBJ2-3, is as follows: DAMVIQNPRYQVTQFGKPVTLSCSQTLNHNVMYWYQQKSSQAPKLLFHYYDKDFNNEADTPDNFQSRRPNTSFCFLDIRSPGLGDTAMYLCATSRVAGEADTQYFGPGTRLTVL.